The 31 T cell receptor beta chains in this list originate from one sample, sequenced in a study of shared clonotypes between healthy human individuals. Profiling relied on immunoSEQ multiplex PCR, and the TCRdb table lists in-frame clones only, not all of them. The table has under 1,100,000 clones, about four fifths seen once. Sequencing input: memory CD4+ T cells from PBMCs. Regarding subset: CD45RA-negative fraction. Source of these receptors: a young man in good health. Some clones in this sample may be carry-over from other donors' samples.

The chain is built from TRBV7-2 and TRBJ1-1, with a possible D match to TRBD1 (6 bases). V was trimmed by 3 bases and J by 5 bases, leaving 16 bases between them. Per germline, CDR1 SGHTA and CDR2 FQGNSA. There are 15 residues in the CDR3. This CDR3 reads CASSLVGQGLTEAFF. The DNA for the CDR3 is TGTGCCAGCAGCTTGGTGGGGCAGGGGTTAACTGAAGCTTTCTTT.

This chain joins TRBV28 and TRBJ2-1; TRBD2 matches at 7 bases. The germline V gene has CDR1 MDHEN and CDR2 SYDVKM. CDR3 size: 12 residues. Trimming took 8 bases from V and 3 from J; bases not matched to a gene: 1. The CDR3 spells CASGRGYNEQFF. The CDR3 DNA is TGTGCCAGCGGGAGGGGCTACAATGAGCAGTTCTTC.

This chain uses TRBV9 with TRBJ1-2, with D possibly TRBD1 on 5 matching bases. The germline V gene has CDR1 SGDLS and CDR2 YYNGEE. Between the trimmed V and J ends, which lost 0 bases and 2 bases, there was a span of 14 bases. This CDR3 is built from 16 residues. CDR3: CASSVASGASNYGYTF. The CDR3 bases are TGTGCCAGCAGCGTAGCTTCCGGGGCGTCAAACTATGGCTACACCTTC.

The chain links TRBV30 to TRBJ2-5, with D hard to call. Germline V gives CDR1 GTSNPN, CDR2 SVGIG (reference sequence). The V gene lost 3 bases and the J gene lost 2 bases, with 7 bases spanning the gap. CDR3 length: 12 residues. DNA of the CDR3: TGTGCCTGGAGCATGGGTCAAGAGACCCAGTACTTC. This encodes CAWSMGQETQYF. The full variable domain, with the rest looked up from reference TRBV30 and TRBJ2-5, is SQTIHQWPATLVQPVGSPLSLECTVEGTSNPNLYWYRQAAGRGLQLLFYSVGIGQISSEVPQNLSASRPQDRQFILSSKKLLLSDSGFYLCAWSMGQETQYFGPGTRLLVL.

Points on this clone: This likely stems from a read error, as it lies one base from a far larger clone. Other DNA variants within this sample encode the same CDR3. The J gene is TRBJ2-5, the V gene TRBV2; D possibly corresponds to TRBD2 (5 bases). The CDR3 spans 11 residues. CDR1 and CDR2 (germline): SNHLY, FYNNEI. Trimming stripped 6 bases from V and 3 bases from J, with 5 bases between. CDR3 sequence (DNA): TGTGCCAGCAGCGGGGAAGAGACCCAGTACTTC. It yields the protein CASSGEETQYF.

The rearrangement uses TRBV27 and TRBJ2-7; 7 nucleotides align to TRBD2. This CDR3 has 15 amino acids. Trimming took 0 bases from V and 3 from J; bases not matched to a gene: 5. Per germline, CDR1 MNHEY and CDR2 SMNVEV (reference sequence). Here the CDR3 DNA reads TGTGCCAGCAGTTTATCTGCTAGCGGAAACTACGAGCAGTACTTC. Protein: CASSLSASGNYEQYF.

The V call is TRBV18, the J call TRBJ2-7, with D possibly TRBD1 on 6 matching bases. This CDR3 spans 14 amino acids. Germline V CDR1 and CDR2: KGHSH, LQKENI. Deletions cut 4 bases from V and 3 bases from J, with 13 bases between. Written as DNA, the CDR3 is TGTGCCAGCTCACAACAGGGTGTGCTCTACGAGCAGTACTTC. This sequence encodes CASSQQGVLYEQYF.

As to this clone: This may stem from a read error, because a much larger clone lies one nucleotide away. The chain has TRBV5-1 and TRBJ1-4; 8 nucleotides line up with TRBD1. The CDR3 has 14 residues. From germline, CDR1 is SGHRS and CDR2 YFSETQ. CDR3 residues: CAGSLTGVEEKLFF. The CDR3 nucleotides read TGCGCCGGCAGCTTGACAGGGGTGGAAGAAAAACTGTTTTTT.

There are a few counts of this clone. The rearrangement uses TRBV28 and TRBJ1-2; TRBD1 is a possible D gene (5 bases). V shed 3 bases and J shed 2 bases, with 16 bases lying between them. Germline V gene lookup returns CDR1 MDHEN and CDR2 SYDVKM. This CDR3 region has 16 residues. The CDR3 region is CASSFGVRRANYGYTF. The CDR3, as DNA: TGTGCCAGCAGTTTCGGGGTACGCAGGGCCAACTATGGCTACACCTTC.

The genes are TRBV9 and TRBJ1-2; 11 positions agree with TRBD1. This CDR3 contains 15 residues. V was pared by 4 bases and J by 2 bases, with 4 bases of the junction left unmatched. CDR1 is SGDLS and CDR2 is YYNGEE in the germline V gene. The CDR3 is CASSPRTGGNYGYTF. In nucleotides, the CDR3 is TGTGCCAGCAGCCCCCGGACAGGGGGCAACTATGGCTACACCTTC.

This rearrangement joins TRBV10-3 to TRBJ1-3, with 7 bases identical to TRBD1. J lost 2 bases, V lost 4 bases, and 2 bases had no gene match. This CDR3 is 14 amino acids long. Germline V gene data show CDR1 as ENHRY and CDR2 as SYGVKD. CDR3 loop: CAISGTGAGNTIYF. The CDR3 coding sequence is TGTGCCATCAGTGGTACAGGGGCTGGAAACACCATATATTTT.

This clone was detected a few times. The V call is TRBV6-1, the J call TRBJ2-1, with a weak D call TRBD2 (6 bases). Germline-derived CDR1 and CDR2 are MNHNS and SASEGT. V was clipped by 6 bases and J by 12 bases, with 24 bases between them. The CDR3 length is 15 residues. CDR3 sequence (DNA): TGTGCCAGCAGCCCCGGGACTCAAGGGGCAAAATGGCAGTTCTTC. Protein: CASSPGTQGAKWQFF.

The J gene is TRBJ1-5, the V gene TRBV21-1; TRBD1 reflects the table's D call only, with no check against the DNA. TRBV21-1 is a pseudogene. The CDR3 is 13 amino acids. The DNA of the CDR3 is TGTGCCAGCAGCAGACAGGGGGATCAGCCCCAGCATTTT. Protein: CASSRQGDQPQHF.

The V call is TRBV7-8, the J call TRBJ2-1, with 13 bases lining up with TRBD2. This CDR3 spans 17 amino acids. The V and J ends lost 0 bases and 4 bases, in that order; junction bases with no gene match: 3. Germline values: CDR1 SGHVS, CDR2 FQNEAQ. The CDR3: CASSLAGTSGNYNEQFF. Here the CDR3 DNA reads TGTGCCAGCAGCTTAGCGGGGACTAGCGGGAATTACAATGAGCAGTTCTTC.

The chain has TRBV18 and TRBJ2-7; 7 bases line up with TRBD1. The CDR3 runs 16 residues. Trimming cost V 2 bases and J 6 bases; bases outside gene matches: 13. The V gene's germline CDR1 is KGHSH and CDR2 LQKENI. The CDR3 here is CASSPLADRFASEQYF. The CDR3 DNA reads as TGTGCCAGCTCACCATTGGCGGACAGGTTTGCGTCCGAGCAGTACTTC.

The V call is TRBV7-9, the J call TRBJ1-1; no clear D gene. V shed 1 base and J shed 2 bases, with 8 bases lying between them. The CDR3 is made up of 14 amino acids. CDR1 and CDR2 from the germline V gene are SEHNR and FQNEAQ (reference sequence). In DNA, the CDR3 is TGTGCCAGCAGCTTAGAACTCTCAAACACTGAAGCTTTCTTT. It is translated as CASSLELSNTEAFF.

This CDR3 is CASSPSGGRIGDRTQYF. CDR3 in DNA: TGTGCCAGCTCACCCTCCGGGGGGCGCATCGGCGATCGGACGCAGTATTTT. This chain uses TRBV18 with TRBJ2-3, with D perhaps TRBD2 (7 bases). In germline, CDR1 is KGHSH, CDR2 LQKENI. V was clipped by 3 bases and J by 9 bases, with 25 bases between them. This CDR3 has 17 amino acids.

The CDR3 spells CASSQGAGLAGPFSSYEQYF. In DNA form, the CDR3 reads TGCGCCAGCAGCCAAGGGGCAGGACTAGCGGGGCCCTTTAGCTCCTACGAGCAGTACTTC. The chain combines TRBV4-1 with TRBJ2-7, with TRBD2 matching over 12 bases. CDR3 length: 20 amino acids. The germline CDR1 and CDR2 sequences are MGHRA and YSYEKL. V lost 1 base and J lost 0; bases outside the gene matches: 13.

The chain links TRBV5-5 to TRBJ1-1; TRBD1 matches at 11 bases. Per germline, CDR1 SGHKS and CDR2 YYEKEE (reference sequence). CDR3 length: 14 residues. The junction had 2 bases not matched to a gene; V was cut back by 3 bases and J by 4 bases. The CDR3 spells CASSSGTGGTEAFF. CDR3 DNA sequence: TGTGCCAGCAGCTCAGGGACAGGGGGCACTGAAGCTTTCTTT.

The chain uses TRBV5-1 and TRBJ1-1, with 7 bases fitting TRBD1. V dropped 4 bases and J dropped 0; count of bases not matched to a gene: 15. Germline V gene sequence: CDR1 SGHRS, CDR2 YFSETQ. The CDR3 consists of 18 residues. CDR3 sequence reads: CASSLPKGQSLVNTEAFF. The CDR3 coding sequence is TGCGCCAGCAGCCTGCCCAAGGGACAGTCGCTAGTGAACACTGAAGCTTTCTTT.

V usage is TRBV4-2 and J usage is TRBJ2-7; 10 bases fit TRBD1. The germline gives CDR1 LGHNA, CDR2 YNFKEQ. The CDR3 runs to 17 residues. Trimming removed 0 bases from V and 1 base from J; junction bases left unmatched: 6. CDR3 region: CASSQDMRTGGSYEQYF. CDR3 coding DNA: TGTGCCAGCAGCCAAGATATGAGGACAGGGGGATCCTACGAGCAGTACTTC.

The chain combines TRBV19 with TRBJ2-5, with D perhaps matching TRBD1 or TRBD2 (7 bases each). V was clipped by 3 bases and J by 6 bases, with 17 bases between them. Germline CDR1 reads LNHDA; CDR2 reads SQIVND (reference sequence). This CDR3 region has 15 residues. CDR3 in amino acids: CASSIRGRERQTQYF. CDR3 coding DNA: TGTGCCAGTAGTATTAGGGGGCGGGAGAGGCAGACCCAGTACTTC.

This chain connects TRBV28 to TRBJ1-5; 9 nucleotides match TRBD1. V lost 1 base to trimming and J lost 0 bases; unmatched junction nucleotides: 13. Looked up from germline, CDR1 is MDHEN and CDR2 is SYDVKM. The CDR3 runs to 20 residues. CDR3 nucleotide sequence: TGTGCCAGCAGTTTATTAGGGACAGGGACTAACCGATATAGCAATCAGCCCCAGCATTTT. Its protein product is CASSLLGTGTNRYSNQPQHF.

The CDR3 nucleotides are TGTGCCAGCAGCGTAGGGGGTTCCCACTATGGCTACACCTTC. This codes for CASSVGGSHYGYTF. The rearrangement joins TRBV9 to TRBJ1-2; D remains ambiguous. In germline, CDR1 is SGDLS, CDR2 YYNGEE. The V end was cut by 0 bases, the J end by 3 bases, with 9 bases between. This CDR3 contains 14 residues. Filled out from reference TRBV9 and TRBJ1-2, the complete variable domain reads DSGVTQTPKHLITATGQRVTLRCSPRSGDLSVYWYQQSLDQGLQFLIQYYNGEERAKGNILERFSAQQFPDLHSELNLSSLELGDSALYFCASSVGGSHYGYTFGSGTRLTVV.

The V call is TRBV6-1, the J call TRBJ2-2; 8 nucleotides align to TRBD2. The junction had 5 bases not matched to a gene; V was cut back by 5 bases and J by 6 bases. Germline CDR1 and CDR2: MNHNS and SASEGT. The CDR3 loop spans 14 amino acids. CDR3 coding DNA: TGTGCCAGCAGTAGCGGGAGCGGCCCCGGGGAGCTGTTTTTT. This translates into CASSSGSGPGELFF.

The J gene is TRBJ1-5, the V gene TRBV7-9; 8 nucleotides line up with TRBD1. The length of the CDR3 is 15 residues. Trimming cost V 5 bases and J 4 bases; bases outside gene matches: 7. CDR1 SEHNR and CDR2 FQNEAQ come from the germline V gene (reference sequence). This CDR3 is CASSKQGVINQPQHF. The DNA of the CDR3 is TGTGCCAGCAGCAAACAGGGGGTGATAAATCAGCCCCAGCATTTT.

Concerning this clone itself: Other DNA sequences within the sample encode an identical CDR3. The chain is built from TRBV5-1 and TRBJ1-2, with a weak D call TRBD1 (5 bases). Between the trimmed V and J ends, which lost 0 bases and 6 bases, there was a span of 12 bases. This CDR3 is 14 amino acids long. CDR1 SGHRS and CDR2 YFSETQ come from the germline V gene. The CDR3 DNA is TGCGCCAGCAGCTTGGGCGGGACGGGGGATGGCTACACCTTC. It specifies CASSLGGTGDGYTF.

The genes are TRBV7-2 and TRBJ2-7; D gene unclear. The CDR3 is made up of 13 amino acids. Germline V gene data show CDR1 as SGHTA and CDR2 as FQGNSA. V shed 0 bases and J shed 2 bases, with 5 bases lying between them. The CDR3 region is CASSLAGTYEQYF. The CDR3 nucleotides read TGTGCCAGCAGCTTAGCAGGAACCTACGAGCAGTACTTC.

The V call is TRBV7-3, the J call TRBJ1-1; D possibly corresponds to TRBD1 (5 bases). The CDR3 is 15 amino acids. V lost 4 bases, J lost 3 bases, and 15 bases lay in between. The V gene's germline CDR1 is SGHTA and CDR2 FQGTGA. The CDR3 DNA reads as TGTGCCAGCAGCTCGCTTGGGGCTGGGGACACTGAAGCTTTCTTT. Translating gives CASSSLGAGDTEAFF.

V and J are TRBV5-1 and TRBJ1-1; D might be TRBD1 (6 bases). The CDR3 has 14 amino acids. Trimming stripped 5 bases from V and 6 bases from J, with 17 bases between. CDR1 is SGHRS, CDR2 YFSETQ, per germline. CDR3 DNA sequence: TGCGCCAGCAGTTCGACAGGCCACGTCGCTGAAGCTTTCTTT. Translating it yields CASSSTGHVAEAFF.

This chain uses TRBV4-2 with TRBJ2-7; TRBD2 agrees at 7 bases. This CDR3 comprises 15 residues. From germline, CDR1 is LGHNA and CDR2 YNFKEQ. V was clipped by 1 base and J by 1 base; unmatched bases: 4. The CDR3 protein is CASSQVSSGSYEQYF. The CDR3 DNA reads TGTGCCAGCAGCCAAGTTTCTAGCGGTTCCTACGAGCAGTACTTC.